The 20 T cell receptor beta chains reported below all come from one sample, sequenced in a study of blood T cell repertoires in COVID-19. Clones were sequenced by immunoSEQ multiplex PCR, and TCRdb holds only the in-frame ones, with some missing. The sample contains about 210,000 clones, about nine tenths of which appear only once. Sequencing was performed on peripheral blood. The receptors stem from a woman aged 40 to 50 with acute or convalescent COVID-19.

This clone occurred a few times. The rearrangement uses TRBV27 and TRBJ1-2; TRBD1 matches 9 bases. This CDR3 is 15 amino acids long. Per germline, CDR1 MNHEY and CDR2 SMNVEV (reference sequence). V lost 2 bases to trimming and J lost 5 bases; unmatched junction nucleotides: 6. The CDR3 coding sequence is TGTGCCAGCAGTTTAGCCGGGACAGGGATTTATGGCTACACCTTC. This codes for CASSLAGTGIYGYTF.

This rearrangement joins TRBV7-3 to TRBJ1-3, with TRBD1 as a possible D gene (5 bases). V lost 4 bases, J lost 4 bases, and 8 bases lay in between. This CDR3 is built from 13 residues. Germline CDR1 SGHTA, CDR2 FQGTGA. DNA of the CDR3: TGTGCCAGCAGCTCGGGGGAGGGAAACACCATATATTTT. Translating it yields CASSSGEGNTIYF.

V and J are TRBV10-2 and TRBJ1-1; D is unclear. The V gene's germline CDR1 is WSHSY and CDR2 SAAADI. Trimming left V 1 base short and J 1 base short, with 13 bases between. The CDR3 spans 16 residues. In DNA, the CDR3 is TGCGCCAGCAGTGAGTTGAGGGTCCAACAGAACACTGAAGCTTTCTTT. It is translated as CASSELRVQQNTEAFF.

This chain links TRBV18 with TRBJ1-2, with 7 bases aligning to TRBD1. Germline V gene lookup returns CDR1 KGHSH and CDR2 LQKENI. The CDR3 has 15 residues. With V trimmed by 4 bases and J by 5 bases, 10 bases remained unmatched. CDR3 amino acids: CASSLAGGLGYGYTF. The DNA of the CDR3 is TGTGCCAGCTCACTAGCAGGGGGATTAGGATATGGCTACACCTTC.

The chain is built from TRBV19 and TRBJ1-3; 7 nucleotides line up with TRBD1. Germline V lookup: CDR1 LNHDA, CDR2 SQIVND (reference sequence). The CDR3 length is 14 residues. The V gene end was trimmed by 6 bases and the J gene end by 4 bases; junction bases not matched to a gene: 6. The CDR3 DNA reads TGTGCCAGTAGCCCAACAGGGGCCGGAAACACCATATATTTT. Its translation: CASSPTGAGNTIYF.

The rearrangement joins TRBV11-2 to TRBJ1-2; TRBD1 might be the D (6 bases). V lost 4 bases and J lost 4, with 22 bases in between. Germline-derived CDR1 and CDR2 are SGHAT and FQNNGV. CDR3 size: 17 residues. CDR3 amino acids: CASSSLTSRGGSYGYTF. CDR3 DNA sequence: TGTGCCAGCAGCTCCCTGACCTCCAGGGGTGGGAGCTATGGCTACACCTTC. Using reference TRBV11-2 and TRBJ1-2 for the parts outside the CDR3, the full variable domain is EAGVAQSPRYKIIEKRQSVAFWCNPISGHATLYWYQQILGQGPKLLIQFQNNGVVDDSQLPKDRFSAERLKGVDSTLKIQPAKLEDSAVYLCASSSLTSRGGSYGYTFGSGTRLTVV.

The V call is TRBV5-1, the J call TRBJ1-2; 7 bases fit TRBD1. The CDR3 length is 14 residues. Trimming cost V 3 bases and J 6 bases; bases outside gene matches: 8. The germline V gene encodes CDR1 SGHRS and CDR2 YFSETQ. Here the CDR3 reads CASSSSGTVNGYTF. As DNA, the CDR3 is TGCGCCAGCAGCTCGTCCGGGACAGTCAATGGCTACACCTTC.

This clone was seen only once. The V gene is TRBV7-3, the J gene TRBJ2-3; 7 nucleotides match TRBD2. This CDR3 is built from 15 residues. Germline CDR1 SGHTA, CDR2 FQGTGA. The V and J ends lost 2 bases and 4 bases, in that order; junction bases with no gene match: 6. In DNA, the CDR3 is TGTGCCAGCAGCTTACTCGGGGGGTTCTCAGATACGCAGTATTTT. It encodes CASSLLGGFSDTQYF.

This chain connects TRBV24-1 to TRBJ1-2, with a tentative D call TRBD1 (6 bases). Germline loops: CDR1 KGHDR, CDR2 SFDVKD. V lost 4 bases, J lost 7 bases, and 18 bases lay in between. This CDR3 has 15 residues. The CDR3 DNA reads as TGTGCCACCAGTGACTCCGGTAGGGGGGGCCTTGGCTACACCTTC. Its protein product is CATSDSGRGGLGYTF.

The chain carries TRBV6-5 and TRBJ2-7, with D possibly matching TRBD1 (5 bases). In germline, CDR1 is MNHEY, CDR2 SVGAGI. Trimming took 3 bases from V and 0 from J, leaving 9 bases between them. The CDR3 loop spans 14 amino acids. Written as DNA, the CDR3 is TGTGCCAGCAGTTATACAGGAAGCTCCTACGAGCAGTACGTC. This translates into CASSYTGSSYEQYV.

The rearrangement joins TRBV27 to TRBJ2-5, with 9 bases identical to TRBD2. In germline, CDR1 is MNHEY, CDR2 SMNVEV (reference sequence). This CDR3 has 15 amino acids. Losses at the gene ends were 4 bases for V and 5 bases for J; bases not matched to a gene: 8. The DNA for the CDR3 is TGTGCCAGCAGTTGGCTGCGGGGGGGTCTGGAGACCCAGTACTTC. Translated: CASSWLRGGLETQYF.

Turning to this clone: The same CDR3 is also encoded by other DNA sequences in this sample. The chain is built from TRBV6-5 and TRBJ1-2; D is ambiguous. Germline V CDR1 and CDR2: MNHEY, SVGAGI. Trimming cost V 6 bases and J 3 bases, with 11 bases left between them. The length of the CDR3 is 13 residues. This chain's CDR3 is CASSPSGDYGYTF. The CDR3 coding sequence is TGTGCCAGCAGCCCCAGCGGGGACTATGGCTACACCTTC.

This chain connects TRBV19 to TRBJ2-1; 7 nucleotides line up with TRBD1. The CDR3 contains 12 residues. Germline CDR1 is LNHDA and CDR2 is SQIVND (reference sequence). The ends lost 5 bases at V and 7 bases at J; junction bases unmatched: 2. This CDR3 is CASSPTGNEQFF. DNA of the CDR3: TGTGCCAGTAGTCCGACAGGGAATGAGCAGTTCTTC.

The J gene is TRBJ1-4, the V gene TRBV4-1; D gene ambiguous. The V gene lost 0 bases and the J gene lost 5 bases, with 22 bases spanning the gap. Germline-derived CDR1 and CDR2 are MGHRA and YSYEKL. The CDR3 loop spans 19 amino acids. The CDR3 coding sequence is TGCGCCAGCAGCCAAGATTTAGTCGTCCAGTTACTGACAAATGAAAAACTGTTTTTT. Protein: CASSQDLVVQLLTNEKLFF.

This sequence joins TRBV5-6 and TRBJ1-2; TRBD1 might be the D (5 bases). V was pared by 0 bases and J by 4 bases, with 16 bases between. Per germline, CDR1 SGHDT and CDR2 YYEEEE. This CDR3 comprises 16 residues. The CDR3 nucleotides read TGTGCCAGCAGCTTGGCTCCCTGGACACTCTCCTATGGCTACACCTTC. Amino acids: CASSLAPWTLSYGYTF.

This chain links TRBV5-8 with TRBJ1-2; D gene ambiguous. CDR3 length equals 12 residues. V was shortened by 2 bases and J by 7 bases, with 9 bases between the two germline ends. Germline V gives CDR1 SGHTS, CDR2 YDEGEE. The CDR3 sequence is CASSFRTSGYTF. For the CDR3, the DNA is TGTGCCAGCAGCTTTCGGACTTCTGGCTACACCTTC. The full variable domain, completed using reference TRBV5-8 and TRBJ1-2, is EAGVTQSPTHLIKTRGQQATLRCSPISGHTSVYWYQQALGLGLQFLLWYDEGEERNRGNFPPRFSGRQFPNYSSELNVNALELEDSALYLCASSFRTSGYTFGSGTRLTVV.

The chain joins TRBV27 to TRBJ1-5; D is uncertain. This CDR3 region has 14 residues. The V and J ends lost 2 bases and 1 base respectively, with 6 bases between them. Germline loops: CDR1 MNHEY, CDR2 SMNVEV (reference sequence). CDR3 loop: CASSLGGSNQPQHF. The DNA of the CDR3 is TGTGCCAGCAGTTTAGGCGGGAGCAATCAGCCCCAGCATTTT.

The chain carries TRBV12-3 or TRBV12-4 and TRBJ1-3; tentative D call: TRBD1 (5 bases). V was shortened by 6 bases and J by 6 bases, with 12 bases between the two germline ends. The CDR3 has 13 amino acids. CDR3 amino acids: CASRGRAENTIYF. The CDR3 bases are TGTGCCAGCAGAGGCAGGGCGGAAAACACCATATATTTT.

This rearrangement joins TRBV2 to TRBJ2-2; 7 bases match TRBD2. With V trimmed by 6 bases and J by 1 base, 5 bases remained unmatched. Germline V lookup: CDR1 SNHLY, CDR2 FYNNEI. The length of the CDR3 is 15 residues. The CDR3 nucleotides are TGTGCCAGCAGGGCGACTAGCCAGAACACCGGGGAGCTGTTTTTT. Translation: CASRATSQNTGELFF.

The chain uses TRBV9 and TRBJ2-1; TRBD1 matches at 7 bases. J gave up 7 bases and V 3 bases, and 10 bases lay outside the gene matches. Germline V gene sequence: CDR1 SGDLS, CDR2 YYNGEE. This CDR3 contains 15 residues. CDR3 DNA sequence: TGTGCCAGCAGCGGCACGGACAGGTCTTTAAATGAGCAGTTCTTC. It specifies CASSGTDRSLNEQFF.